One and the same sample provided the 14 T cell receptor beta chains below, sequenced in a study of regulatory T cells in long-lasting Graves disease. Time point described: newly diagnosed GD, antithyroid drugs for less than 3 months. Researchers made the TCR library from RNA that was extracted from PBMCs. To make TCR beta libraries, researchers used iRepertoire HTBI primers and Arm-PCR of CDR3 regions. MiXCR was run by TCRdb on the multiplex PCR reads, yielding one entry per CDR3 protein. The sample includes about 240,000 distinct CDR3 sequences, around 20% seen only once; the top ten take approximately 15%. Sample: peripheral blood mononuclear cells (PBMCs), taken at new diagnosis, from a patient treated with antithyroid drugs. These receptors were taken from a female donor with Graves disease.

Regarding this clonotype: It differs at one base from a far larger clone, so likely a read error. The chain combines TRBV28 with TRBJ2-5, with a weak D call TRBD1 (6 bases). The CDR3 runs 13 residues. CDR1 and CDR2 from the germline V gene are MDHEN and SYDVKM. In DNA form, the CDR3 reads TGTGGCAGCAGCCAAAACAGGGCAGAGACCCAGTACTTC. Translating gives CGSSQNRAETQYF.

The table lists this clonotype with a few counts. The chain carries TRBV12-3 or TRBV12-4 and TRBJ1-2, with 7 bases lining up with TRBD1. The CDR3 is 13 amino acids. J was trimmed by 4 bases and V by 9 bases; bases with no gene match: 8. This CDR3 is CASNRGSIYGYTF. Here the CDR3 DNA reads TGTGCCAGTAACAGGGGCTCGATCTATGGCTACACCTTC.

The V call is TRBV19, the J call TRBJ1-5, with 11 bases that match TRBD1. Germline V gene data show CDR1 as LNHDA and CDR2 as SQIVND (reference sequence). Trimming at V came to 5 bases and at J to 4 bases, leaving 7 bases not matched to a gene. There are 16 residues in the CDR3. The CDR3 DNA sequence: TGTGCCAGTAGTCCTCGGAGGGACAGGGGGAATCAGCCCCAGCATTTT. Residues: CASSPRRDRGNQPQHF.

In this sample, this clonotype turned up many times. This rearrangement joins TRBV6-1 to TRBJ1-2; 7 bases agree with TRBD1. The trim removed 6 bases at V and 7 bases at J, leaving 11 bases unmatched. In germline, CDR1 is MNHNS, CDR2 SASEGT. The CDR3 contains 14 residues. CDR3 in amino acids: CASSREQGSFGYTF. The CDR3 bases are TGTGCCAGCAGCAGGGAACAGGGGTCATTTGGCTACACCTTC.

This clonotype occurred many times. This rearrangement joins TRBV7-2 to TRBJ2-7; TRBD2 agrees at 14 bases. Germline V gives CDR1 SGHTA, CDR2 FQGNSA. The CDR3 runs 16 residues. J gave up 6 bases and V 5 bases, and 9 bases lay outside the gene matches. The CDR3, as DNA: TGTGCCAGCAGCAACAGACTAGCGGGAGGGCCCATCGAGCAGTACTTC. It codes for CASSNRLAGGPIEQYF.

The chain employs TRBV24-1 and TRBJ2-3; 14 bases agree with TRBD2. V shed 4 bases, J shed 7 bases, and the junction held 12 bases outside the gene matches. The germline gives CDR1 KGHDR, CDR2 SFDVKD. The CDR3 has 18 amino acids. This CDR3 reads CATSDPGLAGGHLNTQYF. Here the CDR3 DNA reads TGTGCCACCAGTGACCCCGGACTAGCGGGAGGACACCTAAATACGCAGTATTTT.

This clonotype came up many times. The J gene is TRBJ2-4, the V gene TRBV2, with D maybe TRBD1 (6 bases). Germline loops: CDR1 SNHLY, CDR2 FYNNEI. V was clipped by 3 bases and J by 8 bases, with 11 bases between them. The CDR3 length is 13 residues. For the CDR3, the DNA is TGTGCCAGCAGTGACAGGGGTGCGGACATTCAGTACTTC. Translated, it gives CASSDRGADIQYF.

In this sample, this clonotype turned up many times. The CDR3 coding sequence is TGCAGTGCTAGGGAGACAGGTGGTTTCAATCAGCCCCAGCATTTT. Translated: CSARETGGFNQPQHF. V gene TRBV20-1 combines with J gene TRBJ1-5; perhaps TRBD1 as D (6 bases). V was cut by 3 bases and J by 3 bases, with 15 bases left in between. CDR1 is DFQATT and CDR2 is SNEGSKA in the germline V gene (reference sequence). The CDR3 contains 15 residues.

This clonotype was picked up many times. The CDR3: CASSPSGNEQYF. CDR3 coding DNA: TGTGCCAGCTCACCGTCTGGGAACGAGCAGTACTTC. The V gene is TRBV18, the J gene TRBJ2-7, with D uncertain. V was pared by 3 bases and J by 5 bases, with 8 bases between. Germline CDR1 and CDR2: KGHSH and LQKENI. The CDR3 extends over 12 amino acids.

This clonotype was counted at least ten times. CDR3 sequence: CASSLAVASYEQYF. The DNA for the CDR3 is TGTGCCAGCAGTTTAGCGGTAGCTAGCTACGAGCAGTACTTC. The rearrangement uses TRBV12-3 or TRBV12-4 and TRBJ2-7; D not certain. This CDR3 is 14 amino acids long. V lost 0 bases and J 3 bases, leaving 9 bases between the germline ends.

V usage is TRBV27 and J usage is TRBJ2-3, with D possibly matching TRBD2 (6 bases). V lost 6 bases, J lost 3 bases, and 16 bases lay in between. The CDR3 is made up of 15 amino acids. Germline CDR1 reads MNHEY; CDR2 reads SMNVEV (reference sequence). The CDR3 sequence is CASSPEGQGTDTQYF. The DNA for the CDR3 is TGTGCCAGCAGCCCGGAGGGGCAGGGAACAGATACGCAGTATTTT.

In its sample, this clonotype was seen many times. The chain uses TRBV5-1 and TRBJ2-2; no definite D call. CDR3 length: 16 amino acids. Germline CDR1 SGHRS, CDR2 YFSETQ. V was pared by 4 bases and J by 6 bases, with 19 bases between. The CDR3 nucleotides read TGCGCCAGCAGCCCGTCGGTCGGGCGGAGCCCCGGGGAGCTGTTTTTT. Translating gives CASSPSVGRSPGELFF. Supplemented by reference TRBV5-1 and TRBJ2-2, the full variable domain reads KAGVTQTPRYLIKTRGQQVTLSCSPISGHRSVSWYQQTPGQGLQFLFEYFSETQRNKGNFPGRFSGRQFSNSRSEMNVSTLELGDSALYLCASSPSVGRSPGELFFGEGSRLTVL.

This sequence joins TRBV7-2 and TRBJ2-1, with 16 bases identical to TRBD2. The CDR3 consists of 19 residues. V shed 1 base, J shed 5 bases, and the junction held 8 bases outside the gene matches. The germline V gene has CDR1 SGHTA and CDR2 FQGNSA. CDR3 DNA sequence: TGTGCCAGCAGCTTAGGATTGGGACTAGCGGGAGGGTCCCACAATGAGCAGTTCTTC. It is translated as CASSLGLGLAGGSHNEQFF. The full variable domain, rest sourced from reference TRBV7-2 and TRBJ2-1, is GAGVSQSPSNKVTEKGKDVELRCDPISGHTALYWYRQSLGQGLEFLIYFQGNSAPDKSGLPSDRFSAERTGGSVSTLTIQRTQQEDSAVYLCASSLGLGLAGGSHNEQFFGPGTRLTVL.

This clonotype has at least ten counts. The chain's CDR3 is CASTLGGVRGYTF. The CDR3 nucleotides read TGTGCCAGCACCCTAGGAGGGGTCCGGGGCTACACCTTC. The chain carries TRBV6-1 and TRBJ1-2; maybe TRBD1 (5 bases). The CDR3 has 13 residues. Germline V gene data show CDR1 as MNHNS and CDR2 as SASEGT. V lost 7 bases and J lost 8, with 17 bases in between.